These 6 T cell receptor beta chains were all obtained from the same sample, sequenced in a study of spatial heterogeneity in lung cancer (dated 2019 in TCRdb). Libraries were prepared through 5' RACE. The sequencer listed for this sample is NextSeq 500. TCRdb's own reprocessing of the public reads used fastp at Q25 and MiXCR and kept productive beta chains. Each entry is one CDR3 protein sequence, shown with its most common DNA and genes. The sample contains 20,000 to 25,000 distinct CDR3 sequences, roughly 6.9% of them found a single time. The ten top clones hold roughly an eighth of the sample. The intended sense of this specimen's time point label: sample taken at primary tumor resection. Without any cell sorting, TCR sequencing was performed on whole RNA extracted either from tumor and nontumor lung tissue or from cryopreserved PBMC samples. The specimen comprised PBMCs, sampled at surgery. These TCRs come from a male donor with early-stage non-small cell lung cancer.

This chain joins TRBV7-2 and TRBJ2-3; D is ambiguous. This CDR3 has 13 amino acids. CDR1 is SGHTA and CDR2 is FQGNSA in the germline V gene. Between the trimmed V and J ends, which lost 5 bases and 5 bases, there was a span of 11 bases. The CDR3 bases are TGTGCCAGCAGCCCTCCTAGAGGAGATACGCAGTATTTT. It specifies CASSPPRGDTQYF.

The table lists this clonotype with many counts. The chain uses TRBV20-1 and TRBJ1-6; the match to TRBD1 covers 8 bases. With 3 bases clipped from V and 7 bases from J, the junction kept 8 bases outside the gene matches. Germline CDR1 reads DFQATT; CDR2 reads SNEGSKA (reference sequence). The CDR3 runs 15 residues. CDR3 sequence: CSARHRTGLNSPLHF. Written as DNA, the CDR3 is TGCAGTGCTAGGCACCGGACAGGGCTGAATTCACCCCTCCACTTT.

Points on this clonotype: This may be a read error: a much more frequent sequence differs by one nucleotide. The genes are TRBV20-1 and TRBJ1-2; the D gene is possibly TRBD1 (5 bases). This CDR3 comprises 11 residues. Germline V lookup: CDR1 DFQATT, CDR2 SNEGSKA (reference sequence). V lost 7 bases and J 2 bases, leaving 8 bases between the germline ends. CDR3 DNA sequence: TGCAGTGTAAGACAGAACTATGGCTACACCTTC. As protein: CSVRQNYGYTF.

V usage is TRBV7-6 and J usage is TRBJ2-5; D perhaps matches TRBD1 (6 bases). This CDR3 contains 13 residues. V lost 5 bases to trimming and J lost 1 base, with 8 bases between them. Germline values: CDR1 SGHVS, CDR2 FNYEAQ. CDR3: CASSRQAQETQYF. The CDR3 DNA sequence: TGTGCCAGCAGCCGACAGGCCCAAGAGACCCAGTACTTC.

There are many counts of this clonotype. The J gene is TRBJ2-6, the V gene TRBV3-1; D not resolved. With 1 base removed from V and 2 bases from J, the gap between germline ends came to 6 bases. Germline lookup yields CDR1 LGHDT and CDR2 YNNKEL (reference sequence). The CDR3 runs to 15 residues. The CDR3 here is CASSQGGTGANVLTF. The CDR3, as DNA: TGTGCCAGCAGCCAAGGGGGTACTGGGGCCAACGTCCTGACTTTC.

In its sample, this clonotype was seen many times. The CDR3 DNA reads TGTGCCAGCTCACCAGGGGGGGTCGAGCAGTACTTC. Translated: CASSPGGVEQYF. The V call is TRBV18, the J call TRBJ2-7; TRBD2 agrees at 7 bases. CDR3 size: 12 residues. Losses at the gene ends were 2 bases for V and 6 bases for J; bases not matched to a gene: 1. Germline lookup yields CDR1 KGHSH and CDR2 LQKENI.